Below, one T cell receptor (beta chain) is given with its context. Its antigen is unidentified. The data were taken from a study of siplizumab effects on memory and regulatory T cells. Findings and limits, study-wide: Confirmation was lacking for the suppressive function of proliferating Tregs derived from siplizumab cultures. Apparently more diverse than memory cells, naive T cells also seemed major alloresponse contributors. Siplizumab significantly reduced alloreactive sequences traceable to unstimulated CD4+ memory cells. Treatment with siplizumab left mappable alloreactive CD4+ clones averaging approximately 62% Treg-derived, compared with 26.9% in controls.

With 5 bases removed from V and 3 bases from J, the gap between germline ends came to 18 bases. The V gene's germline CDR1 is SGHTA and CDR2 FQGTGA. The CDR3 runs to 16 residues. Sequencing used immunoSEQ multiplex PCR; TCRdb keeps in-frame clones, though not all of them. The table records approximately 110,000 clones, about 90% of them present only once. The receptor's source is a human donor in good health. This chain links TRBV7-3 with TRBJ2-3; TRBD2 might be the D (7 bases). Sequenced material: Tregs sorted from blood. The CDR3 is CASSPGAGVRTDTQYF. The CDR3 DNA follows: TGTGCCAGCAGCCCAGGGGCGGGAGTGAGGACAGATACGCAGTATTTT. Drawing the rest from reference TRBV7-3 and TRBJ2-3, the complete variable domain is GAGVSQTPSNKVTEKGKYVELRCDPISGHTALYWYRQSLGQGPEFLIYFQGTGAADDSGLPNDRFFAVRPEGSVSTLKIQRTERGDSAVYLCASSPGAGVRTDTQYFGPGTRLTVL.